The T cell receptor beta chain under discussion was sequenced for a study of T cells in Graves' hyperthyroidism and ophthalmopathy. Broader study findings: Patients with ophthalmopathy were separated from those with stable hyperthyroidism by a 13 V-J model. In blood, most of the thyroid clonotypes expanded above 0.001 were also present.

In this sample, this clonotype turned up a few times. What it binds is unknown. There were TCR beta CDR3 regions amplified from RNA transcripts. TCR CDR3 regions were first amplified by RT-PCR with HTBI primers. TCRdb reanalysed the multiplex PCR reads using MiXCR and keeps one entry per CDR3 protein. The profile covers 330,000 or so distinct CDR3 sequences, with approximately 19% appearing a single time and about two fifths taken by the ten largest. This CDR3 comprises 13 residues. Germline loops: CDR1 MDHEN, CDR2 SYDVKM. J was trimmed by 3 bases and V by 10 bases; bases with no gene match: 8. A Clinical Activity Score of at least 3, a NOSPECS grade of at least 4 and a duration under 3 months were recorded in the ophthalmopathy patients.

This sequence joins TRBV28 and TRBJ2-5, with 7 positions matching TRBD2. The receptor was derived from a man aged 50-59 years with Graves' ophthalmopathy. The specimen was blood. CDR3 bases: TGTGCCATCCTGTCTAGCGGTAAAGAGACCCAGTACTTC. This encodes CAILSSGKETQYF. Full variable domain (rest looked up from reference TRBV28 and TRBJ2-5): DVKVTQSSRYLVKRTGEKVFLECVQDMDHENMFWYRQDPGLGLRLIYFSYDVKMKEKGDIPEGYSVSREKKERFSLILESASTNQTSMYLCAILSSGKETQYFGPGTRLLVL.